Presented here are 7 T cell receptor beta chains from one specimen sequenced in a study of T cells in Graves' hyperthyroidism and ophthalmopathy. Regions amplified from RNA transcripts were the TCR beta CDR3 regions. HTBI primers drove first-round RT-PCR of the TCR CDR3. TCRdb re-analysed the multiplex PCR reads in MiXCR, keeping a single row per CDR3 protein. The repertoire consists of around 600,000 distinct CDR3 sequences, with over 12% occurring once and the leading ten covering more than 6%. The sequenced material came from blood. These TCRs come from a woman under 30 with Graves' ophthalmopathy.

This clonotype has ten or more counts. The genes are TRBV30 and TRBJ2-5, with D maybe TRBD2 (7 bases). The CDR3 covers 12 residues. Germline V gene lookup returns CDR1 GTSNPN and CDR2 SVGIG (reference sequence). Trimming left V 5 bases short and J 1 base short, with 8 bases between. DNA of the CDR3: TGTGCCTGGGGGGGGGCCCAAGAGACCCAGTACTTC. It yields the protein CAWGGAQETQYF.

This clonotype was recorded many times. The chain couples TRBV7-8 to TRBJ2-2; no firm D call. Germline assignment: CDR1 SGHVS and CDR2 FQNEAQ. V was cut by 2 bases and J by 0 bases, with 7 bases left in between. The CDR3 contains 15 residues. CDR3 bases: TGTGCCAGCAGCTTAATGCGGACGAACACCGGGGAGCTGTTTTTT. Translated, it gives CASSLMRTNTGELFF.

This clonotype was observed a single time. V is TRBV28 and J is TRBJ2-3, with a tentative D call TRBD1 (5 bases). Trimming removed 3 bases at V and 0 bases at J, with 13 bases between. Germline CDR1 reads MDHEN; CDR2 reads SYDVKM. CDR3 size: 16 residues. CDR3 nucleotide sequence: TGTGCCAGCAGTTTTTTTCCCCAGGGTAGCACAGATACGCAGTATTTT. The encoded protein is CASSFFPQGSTDTQYF.

This clonotype was counted ten times or more. This chain connects TRBV28 to TRBJ1-5; 7 bases align to TRBD1. CDR3 size: 15 residues. With 7 bases clipped from V and 2 bases from J, the junction kept 8 bases outside the gene matches. Germline-derived CDR1 and CDR2 are MDHEN and SYDVKM. The CDR3 DNA follows: TGTGCCAGCAAACCGACAGGGCTTCGCAATCAGCCCCAGCATTTT. As protein: CASKPTGLRNQPQHF. Looking up the rest from reference TRBV28 and TRBJ1-5 gives the full variable domain: DVKVTQSSRYLVKRTGEKVFLECVQDMDHENMFWYRQDPGLGLRLIYFSYDVKMKEKGDIPEGYSVSREKKERFSLILESASTNQTSMYLCASKPTGLRNQPQHFGDGTRLSIL.

This clonotype appeared many times. This chain connects TRBV28 to TRBJ2-2; D unclear. Per germline, CDR1 MDHEN and CDR2 SYDVKM. V was pared by 8 bases and J by 7 bases, with 14 bases between. There are 13 residues in the CDR3. The CDR3, as DNA: TGTGCCAGCTTCAAGGTTCTCCACGGGGAGCTGTTTTTT. Translation gives CASFKVLHGELFF. Full variable domain (missing parts from reference TRBV28 and TRBJ2-2): DVKVTQSSRYLVKRTGEKVFLECVQDMDHENMFWYRQDPGLGLRLIYFSYDVKMKEKGDIPEGYSVSREKKERFSLILESASTNQTSMYLCASFKVLHGELFFGEGSRLTVL.

This clonotype has ten or more counts. This chain links TRBV6-1 with TRBJ1-5; D remains ambiguous. From germline, CDR1 is MNHNS and CDR2 SASEGT. V gave up 1 base and J gave up 6 bases, with 4 bases separating them. This CDR3 has 12 amino acids. The CDR3 loop reads CASSEGAQPQHF. CDR3 DNA: TGTGCCAGCAGTGAAGGAGCTCAGCCCCAGCATTTT.

This clonotype was counted many times. The rearrangement links TRBV12-3 or TRBV12-4 to TRBJ1-5; D is perhaps TRBD1 (6 bases). V lost 7 bases to trimming and J lost 4 bases, with 14 bases between them. CDR3 size: 14 residues. CDR3 DNA: TGTGCCAGCACCCTGCAGGGGTTGAATCAGCCCCAGCATTTT. This encodes CASTLQGLNQPQHF.